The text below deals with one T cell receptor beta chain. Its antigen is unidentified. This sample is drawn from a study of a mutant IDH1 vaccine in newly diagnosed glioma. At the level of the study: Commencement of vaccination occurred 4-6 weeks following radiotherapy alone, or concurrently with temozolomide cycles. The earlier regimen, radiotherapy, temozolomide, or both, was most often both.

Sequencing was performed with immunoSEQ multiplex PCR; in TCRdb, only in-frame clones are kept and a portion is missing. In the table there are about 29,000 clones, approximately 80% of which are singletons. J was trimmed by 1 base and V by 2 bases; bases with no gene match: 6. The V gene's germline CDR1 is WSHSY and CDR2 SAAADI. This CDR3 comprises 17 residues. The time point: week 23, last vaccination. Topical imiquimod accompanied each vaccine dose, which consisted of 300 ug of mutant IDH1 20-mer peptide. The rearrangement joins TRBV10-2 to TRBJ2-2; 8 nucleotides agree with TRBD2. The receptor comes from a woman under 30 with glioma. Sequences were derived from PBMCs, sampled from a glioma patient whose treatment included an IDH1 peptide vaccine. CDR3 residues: CASSEPGGTRNTGELFF. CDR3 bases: TGCGCCAGCAGTGAGCCCGGCGGGACTAGGAACACCGGGGAGCTGTTTTTT.